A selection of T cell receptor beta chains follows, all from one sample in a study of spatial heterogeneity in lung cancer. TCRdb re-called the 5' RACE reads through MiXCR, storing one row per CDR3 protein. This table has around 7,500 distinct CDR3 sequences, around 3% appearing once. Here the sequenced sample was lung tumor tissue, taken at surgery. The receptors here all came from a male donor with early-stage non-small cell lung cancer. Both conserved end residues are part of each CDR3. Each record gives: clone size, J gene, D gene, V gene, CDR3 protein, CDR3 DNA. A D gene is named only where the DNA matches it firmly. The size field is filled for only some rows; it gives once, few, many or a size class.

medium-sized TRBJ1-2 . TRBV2 CASSYRQGGGYTF TGTGCCAGCTCCTACCGGCAGGGAGGTGGCTACACCTTC
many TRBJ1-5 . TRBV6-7 CASSYSSNQPQHF TGTGCCAGCAGTTATTCGAGCAATCAGCCCCAGCATTTT
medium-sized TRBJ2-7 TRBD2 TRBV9 CASSVGGLAGGEQYF TGTGCCAGCAGCGTAGGCGGACTAGCGGGAGGGGAGCAGTACTTC
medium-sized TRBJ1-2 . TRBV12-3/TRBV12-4 CASSPDGTNYGYTF TGTGCCAGCAGCCCTGACGGTACTAACTATGGCTACACCTTC
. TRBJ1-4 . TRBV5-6 CASSSGQPNEKLIF TGTGCCAGCAGCTCAGGACAGCCTAATGAAAAACTGATTTTT
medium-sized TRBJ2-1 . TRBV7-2 CASSLGALNEQFF TGTGCCAGCAGCTTAGGGGCCCTCAATGAGCAGTTCTTC
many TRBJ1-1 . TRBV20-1 CSARDGGFAEAFF TGCAGTGCTAGGGATGGGGGGTTCGCTGAAGCTTTCTTT
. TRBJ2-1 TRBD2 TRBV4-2 CASSQDRASGGTGYNEQFF TGTGCCAGCAGCCAAGATCGGGCTAGCGGGGGCACGGGGTACAATGAGCAGTTCTTC
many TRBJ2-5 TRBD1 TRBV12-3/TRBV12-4 CASSLKRGRRETQYF TGTGCCAGCAGTTTGAAGAGGGGGCGACGAGAGACCCAGTACTTC
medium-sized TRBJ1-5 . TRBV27 CASSLSRSQPQHF TGTGCCAGCAGTTTATCTAGGAGCCAGCCCCAGCATTTT
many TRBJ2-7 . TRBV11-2 CASSLREYEQYF TGTGCCAGCAGCTTGCGAGAGTACGAGCAGTACTTC
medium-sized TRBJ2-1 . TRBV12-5 CASVAGAGAYNEQFF TGTGCTAGTGTTGCCGGAGCGGGTGCCTACAATGAGCAGTTCTTC
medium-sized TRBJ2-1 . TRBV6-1 CASSTGSANNEQFF TGTGCCAGCAGTACCGGGTCGGCGAACAATGAGCAGTTCTTC
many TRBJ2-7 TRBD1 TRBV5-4 CASSSDRLEQYF TGTGCCAGCAGTTCGGACAGGCTCGAGCAGTACTTC
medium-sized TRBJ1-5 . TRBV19 CASSAPVTSNQPQHF TGTGCCAGTAGTGCACCCGTTACTAGCAATCAGCCCCAGCATTTT
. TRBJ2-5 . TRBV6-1 CASSEWVSKTQYF TGTGCCAGCAGCGAATGGGTATCGAAGACCCAGTACTTC
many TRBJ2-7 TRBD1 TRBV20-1 CSARGGTGGDEQYF TGCAGTGCTAGAGGGGGAACAGGGGGTGACGAGCAGTACTTC
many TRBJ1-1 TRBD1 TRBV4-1 CASSQPTGIMNTEAFF TGCGCCAGCAGCCAGCCGACAGGGATCATGAACACTGAAGCTTTCTTT
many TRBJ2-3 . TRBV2 CASTQKLGPDTQYF TGTGCCAGCACCCAAAAACTAGGACCAGATACGCAGTATTTT
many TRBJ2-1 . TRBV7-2 CASSGEGAGFSYNEQFF TGTGCCAGCAGCGGCGAGGGAGCGGGTTTCTCCTACAATGAGCAGTTCTTC
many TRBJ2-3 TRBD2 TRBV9 CASSVALAGTDTQYF TGTGCCAGCAGCGTAGCTCTAGCGGGAACAGATACGCAGTATTTT
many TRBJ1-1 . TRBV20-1 CSARDVSTGGTEAFF TGCAGTGCTAGAGACGTCTCGACAGGCGGTACTGAAGCTTTCTTT
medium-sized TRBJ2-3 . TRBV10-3 CAISELQDTQYF TGTGCCATCAGTGAGCTTCAAGATACGCAGTATTTT
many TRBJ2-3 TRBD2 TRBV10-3 CAISSGRLTDTQYF TGTGCCATCAGTAGCGGGAGGTTAACAGATACGCAGTATTTT
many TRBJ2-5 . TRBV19 CASSLGGASQETQYF TGTGCCAGTAGTCTGGGGGGGGCCTCGCAAGAGACCCAGTACTTC
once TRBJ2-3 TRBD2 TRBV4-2 CASSQEGRGGTDTQYF TGTGCCAGCAGCCAAGAGGGACGGGGGGGCACAGATACGCAGTATTTT
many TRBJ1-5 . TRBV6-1 CASSTPGQPQHF TGTGCCAGCAGTACTCCGGGGCAGCCCCAGCATTTT